This entry is about one TCR beta chain. The sample originates from a study of blood T cell repertoires in COVID-19. Study information: Acute-phase and convalescent COVID-19 samples originated in the United States, Italy and Spain. The cDNA or gDNA used as material had been derived from T cells, B-cell-depleted T cells, or PBMCs.

Germline values: CDR1 MNHEY, CDR2 SMNVEV (reference sequence). V was clipped by 3 bases and J by 8 bases; unmatched bases: 11. The CDR3 is 15 amino acids. In the original analysis: Amplification with reference gene primers provided the estimates of nucleated cell counts. Measured with immunoSEQ multiplex PCR; TCRdb has only the in-frame clones, and not every one. Clone size and V and J calls were adopted from that table, with D and trimming inferred from the DNA. The sample holds about 310,000 clones, roughly 87% seen once. This sequence joins TRBV27 and TRBJ1-2; 8 nucleotides agree with TRBD1. Sequenced input: peripheral blood. This receptor was taken from a man aged 45-65 years with active or convalescent COVID-19. The CDR3 coding sequence is TGTGCCAGCAGTTTCTCGGGACAGGCCCCTGGAGGCTACACCTTC. Protein product: CASSFSGQAPGGYTF.